The 14 T cell receptor beta chains below were found in one sample sequenced in a study of blood T cell repertoires in COVID-19. The method was immunoSEQ multiplex PCR; TCRdb's version includes in-frame clones alone and lacks a portion of them. Among nearly 40,000 clones listed, 84% were seen once. The specimen was peripheral blood. These receptors originate from a man aged 50-60 years with active or convalescent COVID-19.

The CDR3 reads CASIVSGRRENTEAFF. The CDR3 coding sequence is TGTGCCAGCATCGTCTCCGGCCGACGGGAGAACACTGAAGCTTTCTTT. The chain links TRBV27 to TRBJ1-1; D is uncertain. Germline V gene lookup returns CDR1 MNHEY and CDR2 SMNVEV (reference sequence). Between the trimmed V and J ends, which lost 7 bases and 1 base, there was a span of 19 bases. The CDR3 sequence is 16 residues long.

The table lists this clone with a count of one. The V and J genes are TRBV28 and TRBJ1-1, with a tentative D call TRBD1 (6 bases). The length of the CDR3 is 17 residues. Germline CDR1 MDHEN, CDR2 SYDVKM. V lost 1 base, J lost 0 bases, and 15 bases lay in between. The CDR3 region has the DNA TGTGCCAGCAGTTTATTTTCGGGGGGGGCCATGAACACTGAAGCTTTCTTT. Encoded protein: CASSLFSGGAMNTEAFF.

This chain links TRBV15 with TRBJ1-2; D not resolved. Germline V lookup: CDR1 LNHNV, CDR2 YYDKDF (reference sequence). V lost 0 bases and J 8 bases, leaving 10 bases between the germline ends. The CDR3 runs 13 residues. This chain's CDR3 is CATSRDGEGGYTF. CDR3 nucleotides: TGTGCCACCAGCAGAGACGGGGAGGGAGGCTACACCTTC.

The chain employs TRBV7-8 and TRBJ1-5, with 8 bases fitting TRBD1. The CDR3 runs to 15 residues. Losses at the gene ends were 6 bases for V and 7 bases for J; bases not matched to a gene: 11. The V gene's germline CDR1 is SGHVS and CDR2 FQNEAQ. The CDR3 sequence is CASSSTTGVGQPQHF. The CDR3 region has the DNA TGTGCCAGCAGTTCTACGACAGGGGTGGGCCAGCCCCAGCATTTT.

The chain recombines TRBV9 with TRBJ2-3; D unresolved. V lost 4 bases to trimming and J lost 4 bases, with 4 bases between them. Germline V gene sequence: CDR1 SGDLS, CDR2 YYNGEE. The CDR3 has 11 residues. The CDR3 loop is CASSRSDTQYF. The DNA for the CDR3 is TGTGCCAGCAGCCGTTCAGATACGCAGTATTTT.

This clone occurred once. V and J are TRBV5-5 and TRBJ2-7, with a weak D call TRBD1 (6 bases). CDR1 and CDR2 from the germline V gene are SGHKS and YYEKEE (reference sequence). V shed 6 bases and J shed 3 bases, with 13 bases lying between them. The CDR3 has 13 amino acids. The CDR3 sequence is CASNRQDGYEQYF. The CDR3 coding sequence is TGTGCCAGCAACCGACAGGATGGCTACGAGCAGTACTTC.

The chain joins TRBV27 to TRBJ2-7; 12 nucleotides agree with TRBD2. The V and J ends lost 5 bases and 0 bases, in that order; junction bases with no gene match: 5. Germline V gives CDR1 MNHEY, CDR2 SMNVEV (reference sequence). CDR3 length equals 16 residues. The CDR3 is CASSPMTSGGSYEQYF. For the CDR3, the DNA is TGTGCCAGCAGTCCAATGACTAGCGGGGGCTCCTACGAGCAGTACTTC.

This chain links TRBV19 with TRBJ2-2; the D gene is possibly TRBD2 (6 bases). Trimming removed 4 bases at V and 5 bases at J, with 14 bases between. The CDR3 length is 15 residues. CDR1 LNHDA and CDR2 SQIVND come from the germline V gene (reference sequence). The CDR3 loop is CASSSSAGLTGELFF. The CDR3 DNA sequence: TGTGCCAGTAGTAGTTCGGCGGGGTTGACCGGGGAGCTGTTTTTT.

J is TRBJ2-6 and V is TRBV5-1; a weak D match, TRBD1 (6 bases). CDR1 is SGHRS and CDR2 is YFSETQ in the germline V gene. The CDR3 length is 16 residues. V was clipped by 4 bases and J by 2 bases, with 13 bases between them. CDR3 residues: CASSVTGTTGANVLTF. CDR3 in DNA: TGCGCCAGCAGCGTAACAGGGACCACTGGGGCCAACGTCCTGACTTTC.

The gene calls are TRBV5-1 and TRBJ2-5; 14 nucleotides agree with TRBD2. With V trimmed by 4 bases and J by 4 bases, 6 bases remained unmatched. CDR3 length: 16 residues. Germline V gene lookup returns CDR1 SGHRS and CDR2 YFSETQ. The CDR3 region is CASSRKTSGGAETQYF. The CDR3 DNA sequence: TGCGCCAGCAGCCGAAAGACTAGCGGGGGGGCAGAGACCCAGTACTTC.

CDR3 DNA: TGTGCCAGCAGCACGATGGCCGGGACTAGCGGGAGTAGCACAGATACGCAGTATTTT. Translation: CASSTMAGTSGSSTDTQYF. The chain carries TRBV13 and TRBJ2-3, with 14 bases that match TRBD2. The CDR3 covers 19 residues. The V and J ends lost 5 bases and 0 bases, in that order; junction bases with no gene match: 10. The V gene's germline CDR1 is PRHDT and CDR2 FYEKMQ (reference sequence).

This clone was counted a few times. The genes are TRBV23-1 and TRBJ2-4; no firm D call. TRBV23-1 is known as an ORF, though its function is uncertain. Deletions cut 0 bases from V and 1 base from J, with 13 bases between. The CDR3 totals 17 residues. The CDR3 region is CASSQSECLTAKNIQYF. CDR3 DNA: TGCGCCAGCAGTCAATCGGAGTGTCTAACCGCCAAAAACATTCAGTACTTC.

CDR3 nucleotides: TGTGCCAGCAGTGAAGAGCGGGGCGGCACAGATACGCAGTATTTT. Amino acids: CASSEERGGTDTQYF. V and J are TRBV6-1 and TRBJ2-3, with 7 positions matching TRBD2. The CDR3 extends over 15 amino acids. CDR1 and CDR2 (germline): MNHNS, SASEGT. V shed 1 base and J 1 base; nucleotides not matched to a gene: 2.

The V and J genes are TRBV2 and TRBJ1-6; 10 nucleotides agree with TRBD1. The CDR3 totals 15 residues. V lost 1 base, J lost 7 bases, and 1 base stayed unmatched. The germline CDR1 and CDR2 sequences are SNHLY and FYNNEI. DNA for the CDR3: TGTGCCAGCAGTGAAGGGGACAGGGGAAATTCACCCCTCCACTTT. Translated, it gives CASSEGDRGNSPLHF.